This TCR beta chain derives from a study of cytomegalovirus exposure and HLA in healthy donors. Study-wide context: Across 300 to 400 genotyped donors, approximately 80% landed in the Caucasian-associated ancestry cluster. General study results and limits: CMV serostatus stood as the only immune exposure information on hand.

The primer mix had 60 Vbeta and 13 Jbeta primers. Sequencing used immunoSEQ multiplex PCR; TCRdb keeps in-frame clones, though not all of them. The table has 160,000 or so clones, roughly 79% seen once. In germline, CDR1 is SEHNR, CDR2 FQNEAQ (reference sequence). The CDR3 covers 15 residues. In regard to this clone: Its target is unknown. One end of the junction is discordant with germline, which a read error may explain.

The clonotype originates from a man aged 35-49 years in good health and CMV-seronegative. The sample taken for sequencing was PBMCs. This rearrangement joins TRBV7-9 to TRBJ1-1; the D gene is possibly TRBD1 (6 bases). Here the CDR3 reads CSSSYEPQGRTEAFF. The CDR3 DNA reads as TGTTCCAGCAGCTACGAACCCCAGGGGCGGACTGAAGCTTTCTTT. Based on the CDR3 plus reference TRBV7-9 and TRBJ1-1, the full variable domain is DTGVSQNPRHKITKRGQNVTFRCDPISEHNRLYWYRQTLGQGPEFLTYFQNEAQLEKSRLLSDRFSAERPKGSFSTLEIQRTEQGDSAMYLCSSSYEPQGRTEAFFGQGTRLTVV.